This record covers a single T cell receptor (beta chain). Antigen: not known. Aged about 6 to 95, donors were systemically healthy Caucasians from Russia. Isolation recovered at least 6.5 million PBMCs from every sample. This sample was taken from a study of blood T cells in healthy people across ages. Primers used in a second PCR of about 7 to 11 cycles were a sample-barcoded 5' primer and a J-beta primer mix. From the 5' RACE reads, TCRdb called clonotypes with MiXCR, one entry per CDR3 protein. The sample holds 1.5 million to 2 million distinct CDR3 sequences; roughly 30% are singletons and the top ten take around 10%. Trimming removed 1 base at V and 6 bases at J, with 7 bases between. Germline CDR1 reads MNHNS; CDR2 reads SASEGT. CDR3 length: 13 amino acids. Study results and limitations: Diversity figures derived from one million T cells were judged to underestimate the true value.

The rearrangement uses TRBV6-1 and TRBJ2-1; D is undetermined. This TCR derives from a woman aged 25-40 years in good health. Material: blood. CDR3 DNA: TGTGCCAGCAGTGAAGGGGGTATCAATGAGCAGTTCTTC. Its translation: CASSEGGINEQFF.